Sequencing of this T cell receptor (beta chain) was carried out in a study of tissue T cells after allogeneic stem cell transplantation. The CDR3 loop spans 13 amino acids. Germline CDR1 and CDR2: SGHNT and YENEEA. V gave up 5 bases and J gave up 7 bases; unmatched junction bases: 6. Method: immunoSEQ multiplex PCR; TCRdb's copy keeps in-frame clones and lacks some. The data hold about 25,000 clones, with roughly 70% observed a single time. Worth noting for this clone: Its antigen is as yet unknown.

Regarding the study as a whole: Only a limited share of tissue TCRs appeared in blood or spleen.

J is TRBJ1-2 and V is TRBV11-3; 8 bases are shared with TRBD1. The source was tissue from the ileum, collected at autopsy. This TCR derives from a female donor of 60 years or more with lung cancer. CDR3 sequence reads: CASSDDDRGGYTF. The CDR3 DNA reads as TGTGCCAGCAGCGATGACGACAGGGGTGGCTACACCTTC. The variable domain in full, with the rest retrieved from reference TRBV11-3 and TRBJ1-2, is EAGVVQSPRYKIIEKKQPVAFWCNPISGHNTLYWYLQNLGQGPELLIRYENEEAVDDSQLPKDRFSAERLKGVDSTLKIQPAELGDSAVYLCASSDDDRGGYTFGSGTRLTVV.